Below, one T cell receptor (beta chain) is given with its context. The data were obtained in a study of shared clonotypes between healthy human individuals. TCRdb's copy holds only in-frame clones and misses some; the assay was immunoSEQ multiplex PCR. The sample lists fewer than 850,000 clones; about nine tenths were seen once. The sequencing sample was made of memory CD8+ T cells from PBMCs. Stated subset: CD45RO+ cells pooled with CCR7-negative TemRA cells. The TCR was taken from a man aged 18 to 35 in good health. Some clones in this sample may be carry-over from other donors' samples.

CDR3: CASSPGRQNYNEQFF. The CDR3, as DNA: TGTGCCAGCAGCCCGGGGCGTCAGAACTACAATGAGCAGTTCTTC. This chain links TRBV11-3 with TRBJ2-1; D possibly matches TRBD1 or TRBD2 (5 bases each). The germline V and J ends were trimmed by 5 bases and 3 bases, with 14 bases remaining between them. CDR1 and CDR2 from the germline V gene are SGHNT and YENEEA. This CDR3 is 15 amino acids long.